This T cell receptor beta chain was sequenced for a study of shared clonotypes between healthy human individuals. As concerns this clone: Its antigen is unidentified. The same CDR3 also results from other DNA sequences found in this sample.

Trimming stripped 0 bases from V and 5 bases from J, with 6 bases between. This CDR3 has 13 amino acids. Looked up from germline, CDR1 is LNHNV and CDR2 is YYDKDF (reference sequence). Findings of the study overall: Sequencing depth was expected to influence donor clonotype sharing.

TCRdb keeps only in-frame clones here, not all; method: immunoSEQ multiplex PCR. This repertoire shows 400,000 to 500,000 clones, over 60% found once; its top ten account for roughly 13%. The chain is built from TRBV15 and TRBJ2-3, with D unclear. The source is a woman aged 40 to 50 in good health. Some clones in this sample may be carry-over from other donors' samples. Sequencing input: PBMCs. This chain's CDR3 is CATSRDHGDTQYF. CDR3 in DNA: TGTGCCACCAGCAGAGATCATGGAGATACGCAGTATTTT.